The following is a TCR beta chain sequence with its context. Its antigen remains unknown. The data belong to a study of T cell responses to AZD1222 COVID-19 vaccine. Study conclusions and caveats: The donors showed a predominance of white British ancestry and of females, with possible underestimation of clonal diversity. Unmutated regions of variants are reportedly targeted by nearly half of spike-specific TCRs. With dominance at 160-218 and 743-854, vaccine-associated CD4 TCRs spanned spike.

Measured with immunoSEQ multiplex PCR; TCRdb has only the in-frame clones, and not every one. This sample carries 120,000 to 150,000 clones, around 90% of them seen once, and the ten largest clones take approximately 5.6%. The CDR3 extends over 16 amino acids. The ends were cut back, 5 bases at V and 1 base at J, with 12 bases in the middle. Looked up from germline, CDR1 is SGHTA and CDR2 is FQGNSA. This TCR derives from an adult who received the MenACWY meningococcal vaccine as a control. The chain carries TRBV7-2 and TRBJ1-6; D is ambiguous. The sample was peripheral blood, taken 28 days after the second dose of the MenACWY control vaccine. The CDR3 DNA follows: TGTGCCAGCAGCCCGGGCGGTAGTTCCTATAATTCACCCCTCCACTTT. As protein: CASSPGGSSYNSPLHF.